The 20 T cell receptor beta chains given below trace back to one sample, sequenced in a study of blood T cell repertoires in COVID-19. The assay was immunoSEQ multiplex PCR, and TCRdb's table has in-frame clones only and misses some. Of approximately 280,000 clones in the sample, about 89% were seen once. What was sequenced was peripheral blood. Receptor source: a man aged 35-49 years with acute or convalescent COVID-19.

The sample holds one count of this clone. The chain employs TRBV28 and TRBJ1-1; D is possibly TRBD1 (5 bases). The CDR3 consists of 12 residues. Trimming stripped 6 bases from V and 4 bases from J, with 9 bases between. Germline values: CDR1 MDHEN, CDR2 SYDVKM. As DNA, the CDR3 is TGTGCCAGCAGGGGGGGTGGCACTGAAGCTTTCTTT. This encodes CASRGGGTEAFF.

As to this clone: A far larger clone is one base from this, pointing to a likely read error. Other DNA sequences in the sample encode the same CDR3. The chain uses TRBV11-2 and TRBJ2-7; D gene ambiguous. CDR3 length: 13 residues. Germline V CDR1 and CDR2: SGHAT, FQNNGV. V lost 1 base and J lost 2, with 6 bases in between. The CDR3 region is CASSLGRTYEQYF. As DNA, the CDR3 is TGTGCCAGCAGCTTAGGCAGGACCTACGAGCAGTACTTC.

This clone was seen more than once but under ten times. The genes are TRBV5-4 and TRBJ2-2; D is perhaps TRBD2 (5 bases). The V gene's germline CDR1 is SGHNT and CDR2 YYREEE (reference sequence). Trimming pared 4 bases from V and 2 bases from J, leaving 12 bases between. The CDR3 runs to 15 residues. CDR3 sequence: CASSQTRDNTGELFF. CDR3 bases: TGTGCCAGCAGCCAGACCCGGGATAACACCGGGGAGCTGTTTTTT.

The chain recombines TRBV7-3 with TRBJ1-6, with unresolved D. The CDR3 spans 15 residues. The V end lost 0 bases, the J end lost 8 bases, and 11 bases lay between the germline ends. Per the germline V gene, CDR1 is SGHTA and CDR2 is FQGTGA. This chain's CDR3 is CASSLTPGYDSPLHF. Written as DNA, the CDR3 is TGTGCCAGCAGCTTAACGCCGGGATACGATTCACCCCTCCACTTT.

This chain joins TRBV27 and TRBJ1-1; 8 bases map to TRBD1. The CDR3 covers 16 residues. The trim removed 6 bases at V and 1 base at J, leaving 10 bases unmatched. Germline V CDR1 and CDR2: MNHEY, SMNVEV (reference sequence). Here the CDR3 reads CASRVDGDRPNTEAFF. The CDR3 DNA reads TGTGCCAGCAGGGTGGATGGGGACAGGCCGAACACTGAAGCTTTCTTT.

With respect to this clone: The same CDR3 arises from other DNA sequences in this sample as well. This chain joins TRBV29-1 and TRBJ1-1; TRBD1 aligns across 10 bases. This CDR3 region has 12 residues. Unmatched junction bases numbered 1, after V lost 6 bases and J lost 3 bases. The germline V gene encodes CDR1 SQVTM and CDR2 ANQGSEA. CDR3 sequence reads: CSVGTGDTEAFF. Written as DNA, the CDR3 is TGCAGCGTCGGGACAGGGGACACTGAAGCTTTCTTT.

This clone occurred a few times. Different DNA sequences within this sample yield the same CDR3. The CDR3 sequence is CASSRPGSNQPQHF. The CDR3 region has the DNA TGTGCCAGTAGCCGGCCAGGGAGCAATCAGCCCCAGCATTTT. The gene calls are TRBV19 and TRBJ1-5, with a tentative D call TRBD1 (5 bases). The CDR3 contains 14 residues. With 6 bases removed from V and 1 base from J, the gap between germline ends came to 10 bases. The V gene's germline CDR1 is LNHDA and CDR2 SQIVND (reference sequence).

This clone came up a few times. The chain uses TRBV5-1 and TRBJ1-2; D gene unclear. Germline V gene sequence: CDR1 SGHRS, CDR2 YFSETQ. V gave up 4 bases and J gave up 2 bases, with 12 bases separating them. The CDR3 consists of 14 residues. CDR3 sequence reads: CASSALGINYGYTF. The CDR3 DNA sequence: TGCGCCAGCAGCGCCCTCGGGATAAACTATGGCTACACCTTC.

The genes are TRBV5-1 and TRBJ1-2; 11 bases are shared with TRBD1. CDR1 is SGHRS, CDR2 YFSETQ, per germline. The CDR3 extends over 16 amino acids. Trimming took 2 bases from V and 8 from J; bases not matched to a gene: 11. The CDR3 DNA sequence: TGCGCCAGCAGCTTAACCGGTGGACAGGGGGCAGGAGGCTACACCTTC. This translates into CASSLTGGQGAGGYTF.

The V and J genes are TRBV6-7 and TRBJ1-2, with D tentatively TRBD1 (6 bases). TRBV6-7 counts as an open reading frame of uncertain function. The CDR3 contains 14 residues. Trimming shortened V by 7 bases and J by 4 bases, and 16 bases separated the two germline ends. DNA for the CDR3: TGTGCCAGCAAATTACAGGGTCGAATCTATGGCTACACCTTC. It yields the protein CASKLQGRIYGYTF.

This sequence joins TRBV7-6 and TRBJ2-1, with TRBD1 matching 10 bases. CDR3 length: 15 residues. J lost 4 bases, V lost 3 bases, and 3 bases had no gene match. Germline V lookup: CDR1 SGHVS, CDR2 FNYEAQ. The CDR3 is CASSFDRGRYNEQFF. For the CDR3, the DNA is TGTGCCAGCAGCTTTGACAGGGGGCGTTACAATGAGCAGTTCTTC.

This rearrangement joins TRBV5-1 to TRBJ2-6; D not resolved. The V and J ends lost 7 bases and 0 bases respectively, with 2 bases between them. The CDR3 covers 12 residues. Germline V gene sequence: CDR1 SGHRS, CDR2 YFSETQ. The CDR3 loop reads CASYSGANVLTF. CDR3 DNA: TGCGCCAGCTACTCTGGGGCCAACGTCCTGACTTTC.

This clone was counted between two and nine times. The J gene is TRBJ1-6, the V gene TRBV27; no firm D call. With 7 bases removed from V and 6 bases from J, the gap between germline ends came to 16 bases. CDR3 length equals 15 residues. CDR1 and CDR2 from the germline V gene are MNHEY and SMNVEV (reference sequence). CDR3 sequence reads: CASTPMGRFNSPLHF. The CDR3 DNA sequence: TGTGCCAGCACCCCAATGGGCAGATTTAATTCACCCCTCCACTTT.

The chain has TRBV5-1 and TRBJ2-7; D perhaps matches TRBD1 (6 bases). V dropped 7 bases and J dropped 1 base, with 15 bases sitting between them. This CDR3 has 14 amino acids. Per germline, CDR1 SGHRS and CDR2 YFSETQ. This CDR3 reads CASGSGGWSYEQYF. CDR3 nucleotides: TGCGCCAGCGGGAGTGGGGGCTGGTCCTACGAGCAGTACTTC.

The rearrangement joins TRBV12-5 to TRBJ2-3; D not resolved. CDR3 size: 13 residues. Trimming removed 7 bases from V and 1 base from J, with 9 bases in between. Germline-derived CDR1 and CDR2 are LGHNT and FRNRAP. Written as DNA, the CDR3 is TGTGCTAGTGCCATTACTGGCACAGATACGCAGTATTTT. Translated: CASAITGTDTQYF. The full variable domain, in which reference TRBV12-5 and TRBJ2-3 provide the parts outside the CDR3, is DARVTQTPRHKVTEMGQEVTMRCQPILGHNTVFWYRQTMMQGLELLAYFRNRAPLDDSGMPKDRFSAEMPDATLATLKIQPSEPRDSAVYFCASAITGTDTQYFGPGTRLTVL.

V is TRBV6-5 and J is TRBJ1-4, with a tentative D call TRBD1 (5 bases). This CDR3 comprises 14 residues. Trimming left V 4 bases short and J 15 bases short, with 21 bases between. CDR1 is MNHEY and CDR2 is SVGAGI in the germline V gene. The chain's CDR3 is CASSSRQGGEKLFF. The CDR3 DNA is TGTGCCAGCAGTTCCCGCCAGGGAGGAGAAAAGTTGTTTTTT.

CDR3 sequence: CASTPGQGRSGANVLTF. In DNA form, the CDR3 reads TGTGCCAGCACTCCGGGACAGGGGAGGTCTGGGGCCAACGTCCTGACTTTC. The genes are TRBV2 and TRBJ2-6; 10 nucleotides line up with TRBD1. This CDR3 comprises 17 residues. The J segment lost 1 base and the V segment lost 7 bases, leaving 7 bases of the junction unmatched. Germline V gene lookup returns CDR1 SNHLY and CDR2 FYNNEI.

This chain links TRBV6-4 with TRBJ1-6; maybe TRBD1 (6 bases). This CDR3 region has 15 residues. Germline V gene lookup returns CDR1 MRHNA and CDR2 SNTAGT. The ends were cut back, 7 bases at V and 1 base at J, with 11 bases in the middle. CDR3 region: CASTATGSYNSPLHF. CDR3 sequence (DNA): TGTGCCAGCACCGCGACAGGATCCTATAATTCACCCCTCCACTTT.

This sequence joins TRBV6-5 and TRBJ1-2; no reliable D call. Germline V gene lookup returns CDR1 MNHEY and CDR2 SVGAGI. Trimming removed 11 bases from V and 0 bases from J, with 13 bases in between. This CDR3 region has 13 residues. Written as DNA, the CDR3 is TGTGCCGGAGGGCTAAGCGCTAACTATGGCTACACCTTC. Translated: CAGGLSANYGYTF.

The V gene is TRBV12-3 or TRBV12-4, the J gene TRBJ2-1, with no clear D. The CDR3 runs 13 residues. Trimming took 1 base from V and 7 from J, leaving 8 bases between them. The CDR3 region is CASSLGAGNEQFF. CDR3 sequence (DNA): TGTGCCAGCAGTTTAGGGGCAGGTAATGAGCAGTTCTTC.